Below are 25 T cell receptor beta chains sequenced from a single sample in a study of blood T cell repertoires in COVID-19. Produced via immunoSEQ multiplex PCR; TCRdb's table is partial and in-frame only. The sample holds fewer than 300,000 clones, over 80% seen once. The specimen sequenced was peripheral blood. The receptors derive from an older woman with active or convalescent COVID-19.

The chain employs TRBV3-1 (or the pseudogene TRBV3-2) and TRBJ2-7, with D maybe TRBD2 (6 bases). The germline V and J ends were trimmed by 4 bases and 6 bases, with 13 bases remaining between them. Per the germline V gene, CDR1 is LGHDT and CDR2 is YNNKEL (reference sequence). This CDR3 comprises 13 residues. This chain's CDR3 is CASSLLARGEQYF. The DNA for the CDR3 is TGTGCCAGCAGCCTACTAGCAAGGGGCGAGCAGTACTTC.

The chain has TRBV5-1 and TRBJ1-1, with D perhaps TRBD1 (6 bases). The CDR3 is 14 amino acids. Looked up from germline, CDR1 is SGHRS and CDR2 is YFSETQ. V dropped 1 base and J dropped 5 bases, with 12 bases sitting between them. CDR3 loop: CASSLNRVGTEAFF. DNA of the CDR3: TGCGCCAGCAGCTTGAACAGGGTGGGGACTGAAGCTTTCTTT.

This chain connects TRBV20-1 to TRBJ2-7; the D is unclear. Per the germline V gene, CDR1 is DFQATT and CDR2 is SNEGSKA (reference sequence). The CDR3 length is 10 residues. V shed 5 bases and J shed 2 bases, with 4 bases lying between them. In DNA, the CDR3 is TGCAGTGCTTCCACCTACGAGCAGTACTTC. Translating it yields CSASTYEQYF.

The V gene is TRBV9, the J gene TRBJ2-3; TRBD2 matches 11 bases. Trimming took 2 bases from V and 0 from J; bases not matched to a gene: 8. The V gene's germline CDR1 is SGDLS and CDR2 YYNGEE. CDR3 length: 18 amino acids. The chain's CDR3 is CASSVATSGATSTDTQYF. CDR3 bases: TGTGCCAGCAGCGTGGCGACTAGCGGGGCTACTAGCACAGATACGCAGTATTTT.

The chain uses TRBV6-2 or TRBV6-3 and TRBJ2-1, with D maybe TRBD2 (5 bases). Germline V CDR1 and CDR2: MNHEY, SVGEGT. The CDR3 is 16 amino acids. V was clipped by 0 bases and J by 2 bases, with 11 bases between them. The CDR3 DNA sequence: TGTGCCAGCAGTTACTCGTCCGGGGTACCCTACAATGAGCAGTTCTTC. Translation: CASSYSSGVPYNEQFF.

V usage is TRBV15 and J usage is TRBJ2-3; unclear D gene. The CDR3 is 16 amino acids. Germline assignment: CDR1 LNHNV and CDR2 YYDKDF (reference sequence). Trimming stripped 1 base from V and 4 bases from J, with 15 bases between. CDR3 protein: CATSRGSGSSPDTQYF. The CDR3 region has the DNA TGTGCCACCAGCAGAGGTTCGGGTAGCTCGCCAGATACGCAGTATTTT.

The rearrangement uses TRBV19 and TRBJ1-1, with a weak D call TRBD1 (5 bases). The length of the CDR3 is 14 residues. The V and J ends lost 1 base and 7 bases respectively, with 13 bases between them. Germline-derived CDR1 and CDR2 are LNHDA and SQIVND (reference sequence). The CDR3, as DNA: TGTGCCAGTAGTATAGTAGGAGGGACGGATGAAGCTTTCTTT. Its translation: CASSIVGGTDEAFF. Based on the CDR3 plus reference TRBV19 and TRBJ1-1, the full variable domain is DGGITQSPKYLFRKEGQNVTLSCEQNLNHDAMYWYRQDPGQGLRLIYYSQIVNDFQKGDIAEGYSVSREKKESFPLTVTSAQKNPTAFYLCASSIVGGTDEAFFGQGTRLTVV.

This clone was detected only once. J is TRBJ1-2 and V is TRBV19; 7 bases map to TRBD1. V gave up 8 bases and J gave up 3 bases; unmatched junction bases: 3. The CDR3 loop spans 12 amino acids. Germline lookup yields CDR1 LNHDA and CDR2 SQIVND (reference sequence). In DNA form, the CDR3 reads TGTGCCAGTGCCGACAGGGACTATGGCTACACCTTC. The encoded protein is CASADRDYGYTF. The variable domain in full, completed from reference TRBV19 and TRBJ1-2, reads DGGITQSPKYLFRKEGQNVTLSCEQNLNHDAMYWYRQDPGQGLRLIYYSQIVNDFQKGDIAEGYSVSREKKESFPLTVTSAQKNPTAFYLCASADRDYGYTFGSGTRLTVV.

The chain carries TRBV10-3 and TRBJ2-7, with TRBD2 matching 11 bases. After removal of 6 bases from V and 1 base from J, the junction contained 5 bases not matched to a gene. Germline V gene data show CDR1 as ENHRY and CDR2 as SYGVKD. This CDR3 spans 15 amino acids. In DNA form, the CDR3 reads TGTGCCATCAGAACCGGGACTAGCGGTTCCTACGAGCAGTACTTC. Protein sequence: CAIRTGTSGSYEQYF.

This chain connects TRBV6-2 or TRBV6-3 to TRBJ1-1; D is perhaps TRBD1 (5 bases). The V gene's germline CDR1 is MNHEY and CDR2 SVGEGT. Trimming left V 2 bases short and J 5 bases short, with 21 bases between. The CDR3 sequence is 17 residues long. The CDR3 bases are TGTGCCAGCAGTTACGTTACAGGAAGGGGTACACGGACTGAAGCTTTCTTT. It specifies CASSYVTGRGTRTEAFF.

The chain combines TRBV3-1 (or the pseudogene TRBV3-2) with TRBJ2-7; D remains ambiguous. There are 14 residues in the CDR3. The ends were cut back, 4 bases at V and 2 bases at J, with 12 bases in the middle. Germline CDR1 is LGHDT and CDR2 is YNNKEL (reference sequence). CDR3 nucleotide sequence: TGTGCCAGCAGCCGCCCGAGCCGGGCCTACGAGCAGTACTTC. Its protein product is CASSRPSRAYEQYF.

The CDR3 is CASSQTSLGETQYF. In DNA form, the CDR3 reads TGTGCCAGCAGCCAAACTAGTTTGGGGGAGACCCAGTACTTC. The chain uses TRBV3-1 (or the pseudogene TRBV3-2) and TRBJ2-5; weak D call: TRBD2 (5 bases). Looked up from germline, CDR1 is LGHDT and CDR2 is YNNKEL (reference sequence). Trimming pared 2 bases from V and 5 bases from J, leaving 12 bases between. This CDR3 has 14 residues.

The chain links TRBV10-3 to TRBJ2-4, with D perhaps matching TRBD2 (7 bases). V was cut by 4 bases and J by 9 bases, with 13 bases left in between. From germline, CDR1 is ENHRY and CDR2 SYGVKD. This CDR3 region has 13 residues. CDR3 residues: CAISGGGDSIQYF. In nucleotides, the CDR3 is TGTGCCATCAGTGGGGGGGGCGACTCCATTCAGTACTTC.

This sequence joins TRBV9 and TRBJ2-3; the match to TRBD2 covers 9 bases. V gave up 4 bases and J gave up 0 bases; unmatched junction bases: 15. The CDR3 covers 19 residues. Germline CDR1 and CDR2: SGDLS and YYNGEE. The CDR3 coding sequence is TGTGCCAGCAGCCCCGGTCGGTCTAGCGGGATTCATAGCACAGATACGCAGTATTTT. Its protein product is CASSPGRSSGIHSTDTQYF.

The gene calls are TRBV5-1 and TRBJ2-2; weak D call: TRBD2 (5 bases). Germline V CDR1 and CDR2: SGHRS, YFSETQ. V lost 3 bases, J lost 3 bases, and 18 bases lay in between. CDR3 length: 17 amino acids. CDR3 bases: TGCGCCAGCAGCTCCCAGATTGGACTGGGTGACACCGGGGAGCTGTTTTTT. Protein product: CASSSQIGLGDTGELFF. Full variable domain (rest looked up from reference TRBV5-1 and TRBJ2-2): KAGVTQTPRYLIKTRGQQVTLSCSPISGHRSVSWYQQTPGQGLQFLFEYFSETQRNKGNFPGRFSGRQFSNSRSEMNVSTLELGDSALYLCASSSQIGLGDTGELFFGEGSRLTVL.

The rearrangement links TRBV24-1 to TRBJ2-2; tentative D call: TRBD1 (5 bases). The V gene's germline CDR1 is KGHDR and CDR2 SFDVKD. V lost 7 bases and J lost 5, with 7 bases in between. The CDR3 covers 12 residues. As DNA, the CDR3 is TGTGCCACCAGCAGACAGACCGGGGAGCTGTTTTTT. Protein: CATSRQTGELFF.

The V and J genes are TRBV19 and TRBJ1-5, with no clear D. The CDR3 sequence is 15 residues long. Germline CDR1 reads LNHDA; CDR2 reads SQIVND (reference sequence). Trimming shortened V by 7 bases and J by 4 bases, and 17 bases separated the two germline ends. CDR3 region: CASTPSGSRNQPQHF. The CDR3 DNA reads TGTGCCAGTACCCCGAGTGGGAGCAGAAATCAGCCCCAGCATTTT.

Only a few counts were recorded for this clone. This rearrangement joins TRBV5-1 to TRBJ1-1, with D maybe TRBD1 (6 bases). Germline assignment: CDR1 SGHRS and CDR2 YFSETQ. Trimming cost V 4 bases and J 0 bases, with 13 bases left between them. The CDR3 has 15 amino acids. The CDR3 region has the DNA TGCGCCAGCAGCCCTTATCAGGGGCTGAACACTGAAGCTTTCTTT. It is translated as CASSPYQGLNTEAFF.

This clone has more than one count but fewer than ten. The CDR3 reads CASTRGGAGEYNEQFF. As DNA, the CDR3 is TGTGCCAGCACCAGGGGGGGAGCGGGAGAATACAATGAGCAGTTCTTC. The V gene is TRBV7-9, the J gene TRBJ2-1, with D perhaps matching TRBD2 (8 bases). The CDR3 runs 16 residues. V lost 7 bases, J lost 4 bases, and 20 bases lay in between. CDR1 is SEHNR, CDR2 FQNEAQ, per germline (reference sequence).

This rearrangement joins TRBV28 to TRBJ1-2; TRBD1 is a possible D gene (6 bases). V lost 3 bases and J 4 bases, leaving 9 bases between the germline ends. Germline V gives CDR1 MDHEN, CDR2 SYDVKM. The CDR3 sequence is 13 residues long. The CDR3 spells CASSFGQPYGYTF. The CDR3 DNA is TGTGCCAGCAGTTTCGGACAGCCCTATGGCTACACCTTC.

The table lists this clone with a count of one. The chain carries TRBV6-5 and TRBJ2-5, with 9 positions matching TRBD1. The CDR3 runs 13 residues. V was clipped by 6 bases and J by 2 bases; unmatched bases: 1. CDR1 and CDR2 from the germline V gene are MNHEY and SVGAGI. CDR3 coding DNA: TGTGCCAGCAGGGACAGGGGACAAGAGACCCAGTACTTC. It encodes CASRDRGQETQYF.

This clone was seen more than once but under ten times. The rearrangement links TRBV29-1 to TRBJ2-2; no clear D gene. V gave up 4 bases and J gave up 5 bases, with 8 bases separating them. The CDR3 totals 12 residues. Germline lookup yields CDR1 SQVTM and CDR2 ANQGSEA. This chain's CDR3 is CSVGFRTGELFF. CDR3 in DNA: TGCAGCGTTGGGTTCAGGACCGGGGAGCTGTTTTTT.

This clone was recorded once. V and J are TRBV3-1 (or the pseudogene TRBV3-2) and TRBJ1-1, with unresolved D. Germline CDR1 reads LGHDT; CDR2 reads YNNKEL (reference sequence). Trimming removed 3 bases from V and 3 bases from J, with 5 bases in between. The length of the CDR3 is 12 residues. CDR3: CASSHVDTEAFF. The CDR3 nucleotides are TGTGCCAGCAGCCACGTAGACACTGAAGCTTTCTTT.

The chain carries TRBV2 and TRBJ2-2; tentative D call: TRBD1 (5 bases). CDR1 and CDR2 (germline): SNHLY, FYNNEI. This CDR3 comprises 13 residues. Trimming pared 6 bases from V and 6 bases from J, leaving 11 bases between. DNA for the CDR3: TGTGCCAGCAGGGGGCTAGAGGCCGGGGAGCTGTTTTTT. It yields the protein CASRGLEAGELFF.

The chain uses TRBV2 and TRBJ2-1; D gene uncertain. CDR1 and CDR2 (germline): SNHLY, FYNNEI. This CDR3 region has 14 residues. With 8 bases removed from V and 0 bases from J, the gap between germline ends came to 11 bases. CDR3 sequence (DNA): TGTGCCAGCTTAGTTCTGAGCTCCTACAATGAGCAGTTCTTC. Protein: CASLVLSSYNEQFF.